The T cell receptor beta chain under discussion was sequenced for a study of cytotoxic CD8 clonotypes in ibrutinib-treated CLL. About the study: Average yields of 255,043 productive templates and 75,000 to 95,000 productive rearrangements characterized the samples. Study-level points and caveats: Samples were collected at differing times from sustained-remission and progressing patients.

The germline CDR1 and CDR2 sequences are SEHNR and FQNEAQ (reference sequence). V lost 5 bases, J lost 1 base, and 7 bases stayed unmatched. The CDR3 totals 15 residues. In regard to this clone: Its antigen is as yet unknown.

Genomic DNA in an amount of around 1.8 micrograms was extracted from cryopreserved PBMCs and used for the preparation of TCR beta libraries. The sequencing depth, 1 in 200,000 to 1 in 1 million T cells, was the target. Profiling relied on immunoSEQ multiplex PCR, and the TCRdb table lists in-frame clones only, not all of them. The table records about 130,000 clones, over 60% of them present only once. The source material was PBMCs, sampled after 12 months of ibrutinib treatment. V gene TRBV7-9 combines with J gene TRBJ2-5; 7 bases are a match to TRBD1. The TCR originated in a human donor with chronic lymphocytic leukemia. Written as DNA, the CDR3 is TGTGCCAGCAGCCCAAAGGGACAGCGCCAAGAGACCCAGTACTTC. Its protein is CASSPKGQRQETQYF. Supplemented by reference TRBV7-9 and TRBJ2-5, the full variable domain reads DTGVSQNPRHKITKRGQNVTFRCDPISEHNRLYWYRQTLGQGPEFLTYFQNEAQLEKSRLLSDRFSAERPKGSFSTLEIQRTEQGDSAMYLCASSPKGQRQETQYFGPGTRLLVL.